This T cell receptor (beta chain) comes out of a study of cytomegalovirus exposure and HLA in healthy donors. Remarks on this clone: Its antigen is undetermined.

Method: immunoSEQ multiplex PCR; TCRdb's copy keeps in-frame clones and lacks some. The sample lists 100,000 or so clones; more than 85% were seen once. A 120-subject validation cohort, separate from the 666-subject first cohort, supplied the donors. Trimming removed 1 base from V and 3 bases from J, with 13 bases in between. This CDR3 region has 15 residues. Germline loops: CDR1 LNHDA, CDR2 SQIVND (reference sequence). Study results and caveats: A subsequent analysis found that TCR clusters from the first cohort also tended to co-occur in the 120 validation repertoires, with 90% to 95% of cluster scores above 0.

This TCR was sampled from a man aged 18 to 30 in good health and CMV-seropositive. Sequencing was performed on PBMCs. The rearrangement uses TRBV19 and TRBJ2-7, with TRBD2 as a possible D gene (6 bases). The CDR3 loop is CASSIGLAKVYEQYF. The CDR3, as DNA: TGTGCCAGTAGTATAGGGCTAGCGAAAGTCTACGAGCAGTACTTC.